This T cell receptor beta chain was identified in a study of human T cells and chemical hapten exposure. As for the study in general: Patch tests delivered 0.01% DPC to the upper back and were evaluated at 6 days.

MiXCR was run by TCRdb on the RACE reads, yielding one entry per CDR3 protein. The sample includes roughly 260,000 distinct CDR3 sequences, around 9.3% of them seen just once. Time point reported: pre-sensitization, week 0. Treatment of the sample: therapeutic diphenylcyclopropenone sensitization with weekly scalp DPC. This clonotype was picked up many times. Its specificity is not known. The CDR3 consists of 13 residues. V was shortened by 9 bases and J by 0 bases, with 8 bases between the two germline ends. The study, taken as a whole, reports: PT1 expanded TCR counts and patch test score were linked, and their correlation was positive. Donors, who had alopecia, may show an immune response that differs from healthy people's. No change in TCRs above 1 in 1000 frequency was produced by DPC sensitization.

The genes are TRBV12-3 or TRBV12-4 and TRBJ1-4; the D is unclear. The TCR sequence derives from a woman aged 40 to 50 with alopecia areata. Some clones in this sample may be carry-over from other donors' samples. The specimen was whole blood, collected in connection with sensitization to the hapten diphenylcyclopropenone (DPC). In DNA form, the CDR3 reads TGTGCCAGTGCGCTTGCAACTAATGAAAAACTGTTTTTT. Translating it yields CASALATNEKLFF.